This T cell receptor beta chain was documented in a study of T cell repertoires in cytomegalovirus infection. Study-level background: Indications came from public TCR beta signatures; they pointed to CMV infection and to a matching HLA type.

Germline lookup yields CDR1 SGHTA and CDR2 FQGNSA. This CDR3 has 13 amino acids. V was pared by 2 bases and J by 8 bases, with 10 bases between. TCRdb reprocessed the reads with MiXCR, giving one entry per CDR3 protein. Altogether approximately 500,000 distinct CDR3 sequences are present, approximately 25% being singletons, with the ten largest covering 13%. In its sample, this clonotype was seen many times. The chain carries TRBV7-2 and TRBJ1-3; D ambiguous. The clonotype originates from a human donor in good health (CMV status not recorded). Some clones in this sample may be carry-over from other donors' samples. Sequenced input: PBMCs. The CDR3 region is CASSLTQLDTIYF. The CDR3 DNA is TGTGCCAGCAGCTTAACCCAGCTGGACACCATATATTTT.